Presented here are 25 T cell receptor beta chains from one specimen sequenced in a study of CD4+ T cells in melanoma. TCRdb keeps only in-frame clones here, not all; method: immunoSEQ multiplex PCR. The sample contains about 4,500 clones, around 70% of which appear only once. The sequenced material came from cells from a culture (not recorded whether cultured in vitro). These receptors all come from a human donor with melanoma.

This clone was detected a few times. The rearrangement uses TRBV12-2 and TRBJ1-2. TRBV12-2 is assigned pseudogene status. This CDR3 has 12 amino acids. CDR3 amino acids: CASRSSLFGYTF. DNA for the CDR3: TGTGCAAGTCGCTCCTCGTTATTTGGCTACACCTTC.

V gene TRBV5-5 combines with J gene TRBJ1-1, with D possibly being TRBD1 (6 bases). Trimming took 1 base from V and 6 from J, leaving 13 bases between them. The CDR3 is 14 amino acids. Per germline, CDR1 SGHKS and CDR2 YYEKEE (reference sequence). The CDR3 is CASSLNQGRPEAFF. CDR3 coding DNA: TGTGCCAGCAGCTTGAATCAGGGGCGCCCTGAAGCTTTCTTT.

V is TRBV27 and J is TRBJ1-6; D is ambiguous. This CDR3 contains 14 residues. CDR1 is MNHEY, CDR2 SMNVEV, per germline (reference sequence). Trimming shortened V by 5 bases and J by 7 bases, and 12 bases separated the two germline ends. In DNA form, the CDR3 reads TGTGCCAGCAGTCTAAGGGTAGCGAATTCACCCCTCCACTTT. The encoded protein is CASSLRVANSPLHF.

The chain employs TRBV27 and TRBJ1-4; D might be TRBD1 (6 bases). Germline values: CDR1 MNHEY, CDR2 SMNVEV (reference sequence). V was trimmed by 3 bases and J by 10 bases, leaving 15 bases between them. The CDR3 is made up of 14 amino acids. CDR3 DNA sequence: TGTGCCAGCAGTTTCTCTGACAGGCGAAGAAAACTGTTTTTT. This codes for CASSFSDRRRKLFF.

As DNA, the CDR3 is TGCGCCAGCAGCCAAGCCCCCGGCCGCACTAGCTCCTACGAGCAGTACTTC. This gives the protein CASSQAPGRTSSYEQYF. This rearrangement joins TRBV4-3 to TRBJ2-7; the D gene is possibly TRBD2 (5 bases). The V gene's germline CDR1 is LGHNA and CDR2 YSLEER. The CDR3 spans 17 residues. Deletions cut 1 base from V and 0 bases from J, with 16 bases between.

There are a few counts of this clone. This chain joins TRBV9 and TRBJ1-2; 7 bases map to TRBD1. With V trimmed by 0 bases and J by 7 bases, 3 bases remained unmatched. CDR3 length equals 13 residues. Germline-derived CDR1 and CDR2 are SGDLS and YYNGEE. The CDR3 DNA sequence: TGTGCCAGCAGCGTAGGACAGGGAGGTGGCTACACCTTC. Protein sequence: CASSVGQGGGYTF.

The rearrangement uses TRBV6-1 and TRBJ1-1, with no clear D. Trimming cost V 2 bases and J 8 bases, with 18 bases left between them. CDR1 is MNHNS, CDR2 SASEGT, per germline. The CDR3 loop spans 15 amino acids. The CDR3 protein is CASSETMNFVAEAFF. Here the CDR3 DNA reads TGTGCCAGCAGTGAAACTATGAACTTCGTGGCAGAAGCTTTCTTT.

V and J are TRBV5-1 and TRBJ2-7; the match to TRBD2 covers 8 bases. The J segment lost 3 bases and the V segment lost 4 bases, leaving 6 bases of the junction unmatched. The V gene's germline CDR1 is SGHRS and CDR2 YFSETQ. The CDR3 extends over 14 amino acids. Here the CDR3 reads CASSDRTSSYEQYF. The CDR3, as DNA: TGCGCCAGCAGCGACAGGACTAGCAGCTACGAGCAGTACTTC.

The V gene is TRBV19, the J gene TRBJ2-1; tentatively, D is TRBD2 (6 bases). CDR3 length: 14 amino acids. Germline V gene data show CDR1 as LNHDA and CDR2 as SQIVND (reference sequence). V was shortened by 1 base and J by 7 bases, with 11 bases between the two germline ends. The CDR3 nucleotides are TGTGCCAGTAGTATAGCGGGGGAAGGGAATGAGCAGTTCTTC. Amino acid sequence: CASSIAGEGNEQFF.

This sequence joins TRBV7-8 and TRBJ2-1, with D possibly matching TRBD2 (5 bases). The CDR3 length is 14 residues. The germline V gene encodes CDR1 SGHVS and CDR2 FQNEAQ. Trimming left V 2 bases short and J 8 bases short, with 13 bases between. The CDR3 loop is CASSLMGAVHEQFF. CDR3 bases: TGTGCCAGCAGCTTAATGGGAGCGGTTCATGAGCAGTTCTTC.

This clone appeared once. The V call is TRBV6-4, the J call TRBJ2-1, with 8 bases that match TRBD2. CDR3 size: 17 residues. The ends lost 8 bases at V and 6 bases at J; junction bases unmatched: 18. Per the germline V gene, CDR1 is MRHNA and CDR2 is SNTAGT. CDR3 coding DNA: TGTGCCAGCGTTCGGCAGGGTAAAGCGGGGGTCCGCAATGAGCAGTTCTTC. Its protein product is CASVRQGKAGVRNEQFF.

The chain couples TRBV5-8 to TRBJ1-1, with D unclear. The CDR3 loop spans 15 amino acids. V lost 3 bases and J 0 bases, leaving 12 bases between the germline ends. Germline values: CDR1 SGHTS, CDR2 YDEGEE. The CDR3 loop is CASSSPGVVNTEAFF. The DNA for the CDR3 is TGTGCCAGCAGCTCCCCTGGGGTCGTGAACACTGAAGCTTTCTTT.

The chain carries TRBV13 and TRBJ2-7; tentatively, D is TRBD1 (6 bases). The germline V gene has CDR1 PRHDT and CDR2 FYEKMQ (reference sequence). The CDR3 is 17 residues long. Trimming pared 0 bases from V and 7 bases from J, leaving 22 bases between. The DNA for the CDR3 is TGTGCCAGCAGCTTAGGCCTCATGACAGGACGAAGGGGTGAGCAGTACTTC. This translates into CASSLGLMTGRRGEQYF.

The chain employs TRBV6-1 and TRBJ2-7, with D unresolved. The CDR3 is 11 residues long. V was pared by 0 bases and J by 6 bases, with 3 bases between. Germline CDR1 is MNHNS and CDR2 is SASEGT. CDR3 DNA sequence: TGTGCCAGCAGTGAAGCGCGCGAGCAGTACTTC. Translation gives CASSEAREQYF.

By sample share, this clone is large. The chain carries TRBV5-4 and TRBJ1-2; 9 bases line up with TRBD1. Per the germline V gene, CDR1 is SGHNT and CDR2 is YYREEE (reference sequence). CDR3 length equals 16 residues. The ends lost 5 bases at V and 0 bases at J; junction bases unmatched: 8. DNA for the CDR3: TGTGCCAGCAGTCAGGCGGGACAGGGAGCTAACTATGGCTACACCTTC. It is translated as CASSQAGQGANYGYTF.

The chain uses TRBV24-1 and TRBJ1-5, with TRBD1 as a possible D gene (5 bases). This CDR3 has 14 residues. V lost 3 bases and J lost 5, with 10 bases in between. CDR1 is KGHDR, CDR2 SFDVKD, per germline. The CDR3 region has the DNA TGTGCCACCAGTGATGGGGGTCCGGATCAGCCCCAGCATTTT. It encodes CATSDGGPDQPQHF.

The chain joins TRBV4-1 to TRBJ2-3; 8 bases match TRBD1. CDR3 size: 16 residues. The V and J ends lost 4 bases and 4 bases, in that order; junction bases with no gene match: 10. Germline V gene sequence: CDR1 MGHRA, CDR2 YSYEKL. The CDR3 bases are TGCGCCAGCAGCCGTCCCCCAGGGGGCACAGCAGATACGCAGTATTTT. Translation: CASSRPPGGTADTQYF.

This clone has more than one count but fewer than ten. The chain recombines TRBV7-8 with TRBJ1-2; D gene uncertain. The V gene's germline CDR1 is SGHVS and CDR2 FQNEAQ. V lost 2 bases and J lost 4, with 11 bases in between. The CDR3 consists of 14 residues. The CDR3 DNA is TGTGCCAGCAGCTTAAATAAGGGAATCTATGGCTACACCTTC. Its translation: CASSLNKGIYGYTF.

V is TRBV6-5 and J is TRBJ1-1; D is perhaps TRBD1 (6 bases). The ends were cut back, 8 bases at V and 4 bases at J, with 14 bases in the middle. The CDR3 is 13 amino acids. Germline CDR1 is MNHEY and CDR2 is SVGAGI. The CDR3 DNA reads as TGTGCCAGCGAAAAAGGGGGAAGCACTGAAGCTTTCTTT. It codes for CASEKGGSTEAFF.

The chain is built from TRBV2 and TRBJ2-7, with TRBD2 matching over 13 bases. Trimming cost V 6 bases and J 0 bases; bases outside gene matches: 5. The CDR3 has 16 residues. In germline, CDR1 is SNHLY, CDR2 FYNNEI. The CDR3 here is CASRGGLAGSSYEQYF. The CDR3 nucleotides read TGTGCCAGCAGGGGGGGACTAGCGGGGAGCTCCTACGAGCAGTACTTC.

In the case of this clone: Other DNA sequences from this sample encode an identical CDR3 as well. The chain is built from TRBV3-1 (or the pseudogene TRBV3-2) and TRBJ2-2; TRBD2 agrees at 8 bases. With V trimmed by 1 base and J by 1 base, 5 bases remained unmatched. The CDR3 sequence is 17 residues long. CDR1 is LGHDT and CDR2 is YNNKEL in the germline V gene (reference sequence). CDR3 amino acids: CASSQAGLAGNTGELFF. The CDR3 coding sequence is TGTGCCAGCAGCCAAGCGGGGCTAGCGGGGAACACCGGGGAGCTGTTTTTT.

V is TRBV4-1 and J is TRBJ1-2; TRBD1 agrees at 11 bases. J lost 4 bases, V lost 5 bases, and 6 bases had no gene match. There are 15 residues in the CDR3. The germline V gene has CDR1 MGHRA and CDR2 YSYEKL. CDR3 residues: CASSAQGQGVYGYTF. CDR3 nucleotides: TGCGCCAGCAGCGCCCAGGGACAGGGGGTCTATGGCTACACCTTC.

This chain uses TRBV3-1 (or the pseudogene TRBV3-2) with TRBJ2-7, with D unclear. V was shortened by 4 bases and J by 5 bases, with 9 bases between the two germline ends. CDR1 LGHDT and CDR2 YNNKEL come from the germline V gene (reference sequence). The CDR3 runs to 12 residues. CDR3 loop: CASSRLGHEQYF. DNA of the CDR3: TGTGCCAGCAGCCGCCTAGGCCACGAGCAGTACTTC.

This clone is judged large. CDR3 DNA sequence: TGTGCCAGCAGCCAAGAAAGTGGGGGGCTAGGAAACACCATATATTTT. Protein: CASSQESGGLGNTIYF. This rearrangement joins TRBV4-2 to TRBJ1-3, with D possibly being TRBD1 (6 bases). The CDR3 extends over 16 amino acids. V was trimmed by 0 bases and J by 4 bases, leaving 13 bases between them. From germline, CDR1 is LGHNA and CDR2 YNFKEQ.

V usage is TRBV9 and J usage is TRBJ2-2; no definite D call. The germline CDR1 and CDR2 sequences are SGDLS and YYNGEE. CDR3 length: 13 residues. The ends were cut back, 4 bases at V and 0 bases at J, with 4 bases in the middle. The CDR3 region has the DNA TGTGCCAGCAGCCCACCGAACACCGGGGAGCTGTTTTTT. Protein product: CASSPPNTGELFF.